Following are 24 T cell receptor beta chains from one sample sequenced in a study of T-cell memory formation after mild COVID-19. From the 5' RACE reads, TCRdb called clonotypes with MiXCR, one entry per CDR3 protein. The sample lists roughly 190,000 distinct CDR3 sequences; roughly 27% were seen once. The specimen was PBMCs or a T cell subset sorted from them (not recorded which). Receptors were obtained from an adult woman who had mild COVID-19 (a few samples of this study predate the infection). Cell type and time point are not known.

This clonotype occurred a few times. The CDR3 sequence: CASSSDRGLAGELFF. The CDR3 nucleotides are TGTGCCAGCAGCTCTGACAGGGGGCTGGCCGGGGAGCTGTTTTTT. The chain is built from TRBV9 and TRBJ2-2, with 10 bases fitting TRBD1. V shed 4 bases and J 6 bases; nucleotides not matched to a gene: 6. There are 15 residues in the CDR3. The V gene's germline CDR1 is SGDLS and CDR2 YYNGEE.

The CDR3 spells CATSVPGGDYEQFF. CDR3 nucleotide sequence: TGTGCCACCAGTGTGCCGGGAGGGGACTATGAGCAGTTCTTC. V gene TRBV24-1 combines with J gene TRBJ2-1; 8 bases fit TRBD2. CDR3 length: 14 residues. Germline lookup yields CDR1 KGHDR and CDR2 SFDVKD. The V segment lost 5 bases and the J segment 8 bases; nucleotides outside the gene matches: 7.

V is TRBV6-2 or TRBV6-3 and J is TRBJ1-1; unclear D gene. V was clipped by 6 bases and J by 0 bases, with 11 bases between them. This CDR3 is 14 amino acids long. Germline V lookup: CDR1 MNHEY, CDR2 SVGEGT. The CDR3 is CASSPGGMNTEAFF. The CDR3 region has the DNA TGTGCCAGCAGCCCGGGAGGGATGAACACTGAAGCTTTCTTT.

The chain is built from TRBV5-1 and TRBJ2-2; TRBD1 might be the D (5 bases). There are 16 residues in the CDR3. The germline V and J ends were trimmed by 0 bases and 1 base, with 10 bases remaining between them. Per the germline V gene, CDR1 is SGHRS and CDR2 is YFSETQ. This CDR3 is CASSLARQGNTGELFF. The CDR3 region has the DNA TGCGCCAGCAGCTTGGCCAGGCAGGGGAACACCGGGGAGCTGTTTTTT.

This clonotype occurred a few times. The CDR3 DNA reads as TGTGCCAGCAGTGACGGATTTCGCTCCTACAATGAGCAGTTCTTC. Translated: CASSDGFRSYNEQFF. J is TRBJ2-1 and V is TRBV2, with D uncertain. Germline CDR1 and CDR2: SNHLY and FYNNEI. Trimming took 3 bases from V and 0 from J, leaving 9 bases between them. The CDR3 is 15 residues long. Full variable domain (rest looked up from reference TRBV2 and TRBJ2-1): EPEVTQTPSHQVTQMGQEVILRCVPISNHLYFYWYRQILGQKVEFLVSFYNNEISEKSEIFDDQFSVERPDGSNFTLKIRSTKLEDSAMYFCASSDGFRSYNEQFFGPGTRLTVL.

The rearrangement links TRBV28 to TRBJ2-1, with D maybe TRBD2 (6 bases). The CDR3 covers 15 residues. From germline, CDR1 is MDHEN and CDR2 SYDVKM. Trimming removed 2 bases from V and 9 bases from J, with 17 bases in between. As DNA, the CDR3 is TGTGCCAGCAGTTTAGTAGCGGCCATTAGTAGTGAGCAGTTCTTC. Translating gives CASSLVAAISSEQFF.

The chain combines TRBV5-4 with TRBJ2-2, with D unresolved. CDR3 size: 13 residues. V was shortened by 2 bases and J by 1 base, with 3 bases between the two germline ends. CDR1 is SGHNT, CDR2 YYREEE, per germline (reference sequence). The DNA for the CDR3 is TGTGCCAGCAGCTTTAGGAACACCGGGGAGCTGTTTTTT. This encodes CASSFRNTGELFF.

The genes are TRBV7-8 and TRBJ2-1, with TRBD2 matching 14 bases. The germline gives CDR1 SGHVS, CDR2 FQNEAQ. This CDR3 is 18 amino acids long. Unmatched junction bases numbered 13, after V lost 5 bases and J lost 7 bases. CDR3 DNA: TGTGCCAGCAGCGGACAAGGGGCTCGGACTAGCGGGAGGAATGAGCAGTTCTTC. Its protein is CASSGQGARTSGRNEQFF.

This clonotype was recorded a few times. V usage is TRBV4-1 and J usage is TRBJ2-1; 8 nucleotides agree with TRBD1. Germline V gene data show CDR1 as MGHRA and CDR2 as YSYEKL. The CDR3 extends over 15 amino acids. V lost 4 bases, J lost 9 bases, and 11 bases stayed unmatched. DNA for the CDR3: TGCGCCAGCAGCCTCCTCAGGGGGCGTAGGGGTGAGCAGTTCTTC. It is translated as CASSLLRGRRGEQFF.

The chain joins TRBV3-1 to TRBJ1-1; D unclear. V lost 0 bases, J lost 1 base, and 9 bases lay in between. The CDR3 covers 15 residues. CDR1 is LGHDT and CDR2 is YNNKEL in the germline V gene (reference sequence). The CDR3: CASSQDGWENTEAFF. The CDR3 DNA is TGTGCCAGCAGCCAAGATGGATGGGAGAACACTGAAGCTTTCTTT.

This clonotype was seen only a few times. The chain has TRBV23-1 and TRBJ2-3; D uncertain. TRBV23-1 is an ORF, with its function uncertain. Trimming took 4 bases from V and 0 from J, leaving 11 bases between them. This CDR3 spans 15 amino acids. In DNA, the CDR3 is TGCGCCAGCAGTCCTAAAGTCACTAGCACAGATACGCAGTATTTT. Translating it yields CASSPKVTSTDTQYF.

J is TRBJ2-7 and V is TRBV7-9; D unclear. Germline loops: CDR1 SEHNR, CDR2 FQNEAQ (reference sequence). This CDR3 contains 15 residues. The V end lost 5 bases, the J end lost 0 bases, and 14 bases lay between the germline ends. CDR3 loop: CASSRGIGSSYEQYF. CDR3 nucleotide sequence: TGTGCCAGCAGCCGAGGCATAGGGTCCTCCTACGAGCAGTACTTC.

The chain recombines TRBV28 with TRBJ2-5, with D possibly matching TRBD2 (6 bases). CDR3 length: 15 amino acids. Germline values: CDR1 MDHEN, CDR2 SYDVKM. With 3 bases removed from V and 3 bases from J, the gap between germline ends came to 14 bases. CDR3 residues: CASSLPRDWEETQYF. In DNA, the CDR3 is TGTGCCAGCAGTTTGCCGAGGGACTGGGAAGAGACCCAGTACTTC.

This clonotype was counted only a few times. V gene TRBV12-3 or TRBV12-4 combines with J gene TRBJ2-4, with D hard to call. The V end was cut by 6 bases, the J end by 0 bases, with 15 bases between. This CDR3 region has 16 residues. The CDR3 DNA reads as TGTGCCAGCAGCAAGATCCTGCAGTCAGCCAAAAACATTCAGTACTTC. This gives the protein CASSKILQSAKNIQYF.

This clonotype was observed a handful of times. The J gene is TRBJ2-7, the V gene TRBV5-4; perhaps TRBD2 as D (6 bases). From germline, CDR1 is SGHNT and CDR2 YYREEE (reference sequence). V lost 0 bases to trimming and J lost 1 base, with 11 bases between them. The CDR3 is 15 residues long. CDR3 loop: CASSLGGVNSYEQYF. The CDR3 nucleotides are TGTGCCAGCAGCTTGGGGGGGGTAAATTCCTACGAGCAGTACTTC.

This clonotype was detected a few times. The chain combines TRBV5-1 with TRBJ2-7; D possibly corresponds to TRBD2 (6 bases). Germline CDR1 is SGHRS and CDR2 is YFSETQ. Trimming pared 0 bases from V and 3 bases from J, leaving 10 bases between. The CDR3 runs to 14 residues. For the CDR3, the DNA is TGCGCCAGCAGCTTGGAGGGAGGATACTACGAGCAGTACTTC. Encoded protein: CASSLEGGYYEQYF.

The sample holds a few counts of this clonotype. The chain carries TRBV6-6 and TRBJ2-5; tentatively, D is TRBD1 (6 bases). V lost 4 bases and J lost 3, with 12 bases in between. From germline, CDR1 is MNHNY and CDR2 SVGAGI (reference sequence). The CDR3 consists of 14 residues. CDR3 bases: TGTGCCAGCAGTTCCCGTAGGGGGAAAGAGACCCAGTACTTC. This codes for CASSSRRGKETQYF.

This clonotype was counted a few times. This rearrangement joins TRBV29-1 to TRBJ2-7, with D possibly matching TRBD2 (5 bases). CDR3 length equals 14 residues. Per germline, CDR1 SQVTM and CDR2 ANQGSEA. Between the trimmed V and J ends, which lost 3 bases and 0 bases, there was a span of 12 bases. The CDR3 is CSVDQEGGSYEQYF. DNA of the CDR3: TGCAGCGTTGATCAGGAAGGAGGCTCCTACGAGCAGTACTTC.

This clonotype came up a few times. The chain joins TRBV19 to TRBJ2-1; TRBD2 aligns across 9 bases. With V trimmed by 2 bases and J by 9 bases, 5 bases remained unmatched. The CDR3 contains 14 residues. Germline V lookup: CDR1 LNHDA, CDR2 SQIVND (reference sequence). CDR3 protein: CASSIPSGKGEQFF. CDR3 coding DNA: TGTGCCAGTAGTATACCTAGCGGGAAGGGTGAGCAGTTCTTC.

This chain uses TRBV11-2 with TRBJ2-7, with D maybe TRBD2 (6 bases). This CDR3 is 15 amino acids long. Germline-derived CDR1 and CDR2 are SGHAT and FQNNGV. V was shortened by 5 bases and J by 5 bases, with 19 bases between the two germline ends. CDR3 DNA sequence: TGTGCCAGCAGCACCCCCCGGGACTTTGGTGACGAGCAGTACTTC. Translating it yields CASSTPRDFGDEQYF.

This clonotype came up a few times. The CDR3 DNA sequence: TGCGCCAGCAGCCAAGTGTTAAACTACGAGCAGTACTTC. Translated: CASSQVLNYEQYF. The chain carries TRBV4-1 and TRBJ2-7, with no clear D. Trimming took off 1 base at V and 3 bases at J, with 7 bases between the two ends. Germline V lookup: CDR1 MGHRA, CDR2 YSYEKL. This CDR3 region has 13 residues.

This clonotype was observed a handful of times. This sequence joins TRBV9 and TRBJ1-1; no definite D call. In germline, CDR1 is SGDLS, CDR2 YYNGEE. Trimming took 7 bases from V and 1 from J, leaving 8 bases between them. This CDR3 comprises 12 residues. DNA of the CDR3: TGTGCCAGCGGTAAACAGAACACTGAAGCTTTCTTT. It yields the protein CASGKQNTEAFF.

The chain is built from TRBV20-1 and TRBJ1-2; D unclear. Trimming pared 0 bases from V and 5 bases from J, leaving 13 bases between. Germline V lookup: CDR1 DFQATT, CDR2 SNEGSKA (reference sequence). The length of the CDR3 is 14 residues. CDR3 nucleotides: TGCAGTGCTAGAGATCGTAGAGGGCTTTATGGCTACACCTTC. Amino acids: CSARDRRGLYGYTF.

The sample holds a few counts of this clonotype. The V call is TRBV7-9, the J call TRBJ2-1; 13 bases map to TRBD2. Germline V gene sequence: CDR1 SEHNR, CDR2 FQNEAQ (reference sequence). This CDR3 has 22 residues. J was trimmed by 4 bases and V by 5 bases; bases with no gene match: 23. The CDR3 coding sequence is TGTGCCAGCAGCACTACCTTTAGAACCGGGACTAGCGGGGCCGGCGGTTACAATGAGCAGTTCTTC. This gives the protein CASSTTFRTGTSGAGGYNEQFF.